The rows below give T cell receptor beta chains drawn from one sample of a study of T cell responses to AZD1222 COVID-19 vaccine. Produced via immunoSEQ multiplex PCR; TCRdb's table is partial and in-frame only. The sample holds 150,000 to 200,000 clones, about 91% seen once. The sequencing used peripheral blood, collected 28 days after the second AZD1222 dose. The source is an adult who received the AZD1222 COVID-19 vaccine. The CDR3 runs from the conserved cysteine through the conserved F or W. The order of the fields is clone size, D gene, J gene, V gene, CDR3 DNA, CDR3 protein. D genes are given only for firm matches. Not every row has a clone size; where given, it reads once, few, many or a size class.

clone size: .; D gene: .; J gene: TRBJ1-6; V gene: TRBV27; CDR3 DNA: TGTGCCAGCAGTTTTGCTGGGTTCGATTCACCCCTCCACTTT; CDR3 protein: CASSFAGFDSPLHF
clone size: .; D gene: .; J gene: TRBJ1-3; V gene: TRBV6-5; CDR3 DNA: TGTGCCAGCAGTTACGTACAGCCGAGCTCTGGAAACACCATATATTTT; CDR3 protein: CASSYVQPSSGNTIYF
clone size: .; D gene: .; J gene: TRBJ1-5; V gene: TRBV5-1; CDR3 DNA: TGCGCCAGCAGCTTGACGGGACAGCCCCAGCATTTT; CDR3 protein: CASSLTGQPQHF
clone size: .; D gene: .; J gene: TRBJ1-6; V gene: TRBV6-4; CDR3 DNA: TGTGCCAGCAGTGACCCGCCTGGCAGGGGTTTGTCACCCCTCCACTTT; CDR3 protein: CASSDPPGRGLSPLHF
clone size: once; D gene: .; J gene: TRBJ1-2; V gene: TRBV18; CDR3 DNA: TGTGCCAGCTCACCACTGGGGCAACAGAGGGGCTACACCTTC; CDR3 protein: CASSPLGQQRGYTF
clone size: .; D gene: .; J gene: TRBJ2-5; V gene: TRBV29-1; CDR3 DNA: TGCAGCACCGACCTCGAGGGGAGGGAGACCCAGTACTTC; CDR3 protein: CSTDLEGRETQYF
clone size: .; D gene: .; J gene: TRBJ2-7; V gene: TRBV29-1; CDR3 DNA: TGCAGCGTTGAAGATCAGTTGGGCTACGAGCAGTACTTC; CDR3 protein: CSVEDQLGYEQYF
clone size: .; D gene: TRBD2; J gene: TRBJ2-1; V gene: TRBV19; CDR3 DNA: TGTGCCAGTAAAAGGTTAGCGGGTAGCTCCTACAATGAGCAGTTCTTC; CDR3 protein: CASKRLAGSSYNEQFF
clone size: once; D gene: TRBD1; J gene: TRBJ1-5; V gene: TRBV7-2; CDR3 DNA: TGTGCCAGCAGCTTAGAACAGGGGGCGTCAAATGGTCAGCCCCAGCATTTT; CDR3 protein: CASSLEQGASNGQPQHF
clone size: .; D gene: .; J gene: TRBJ2-7; V gene: TRBV5-1; CDR3 DNA: TGCGCCAGCAGCTCGCAGGGAGCCCTTCGGAAGCCGACCTACGAGCAGTACTTC; CDR3 protein: CASSSQGALRKPTYEQYF
clone size: .; D gene: .; J gene: TRBJ1-1; V gene: TRBV7-8; CDR3 DNA: TGTGCCAGCAGCTTAGAGTCGCGGTACACTGAAGCTTTCTTT; CDR3 protein: CASSLESRYTEAFF
clone size: .; D gene: .; J gene: TRBJ1-2; V gene: TRBV5-4; CDR3 DNA: TGTGCCAGCAGCTTGCAGGGAGGGCTACCTAACTATGGCTACACCTTC; CDR3 protein: CASSLQGGLPNYGYTF
clone size: .; D gene: .; J gene: TRBJ2-2; V gene: TRBV5-1; CDR3 DNA: TGCGCCAGCAGTTTGGGCGGGGCTACCGGGGAGCTGTTTTTT; CDR3 protein: CASSLGGATGELFF
clone size: .; D gene: .; J gene: TRBJ1-5; V gene: TRBV6-1; CDR3 DNA: TGTGCCAGCAGTGAATGGAGGAGACCAAACAATCAGCCCCAGCATTTT; CDR3 protein: CASSEWRRPNNQPQHF
clone size: .; D gene: TRBD2; J gene: TRBJ2-3; V gene: TRBV6-5; CDR3 DNA: TGTGCCAGCAGTTTGCTGGTAGCGGGGGGAGATACGCAGTATTTT; CDR3 protein: CASSLLVAGGDTQYF
clone size: .; D gene: TRBD2; J gene: TRBJ2-7; V gene: TRBV5-6; CDR3 DNA: TGTGCCAGCAGCTTGGGCGGGGGGGTCTACGAGCAGTACTTC; CDR3 protein: CASSLGGGVYEQYF
clone size: .; D gene: .; J gene: TRBJ1-2; V gene: TRBV19; CDR3 DNA: TGTGCCAGTAGTTTCACAGGGAGCTATGGCTACACCTTC; CDR3 protein: CASSFTGSYGYTF
clone size: .; D gene: .; J gene: TRBJ1-1; V gene: TRBV6-5; CDR3 DNA: TGTGCCAGCAGTTACATTAGGGGCAGGGGTCTTGAAGCTTTCTTT; CDR3 protein: CASSYIRGRGLEAFF
clone size: .; D gene: .; J gene: TRBJ1-2; V gene: TRBV7-9; CDR3 DNA: TGTGCCAGCGGAGGCTCTAACTATGGCTACACCTTC; CDR3 protein: CASGGSNYGYTF
clone size: .; D gene: .; J gene: TRBJ1-1; V gene: TRBV7-9; CDR3 DNA: TGTGCCAGCAGCTTAGGGAGGGGAGCTTTCTTT; CDR3 protein: CASSLGRGAFF
clone size: .; D gene: .; J gene: TRBJ1-5; V gene: TRBV6-5; CDR3 DNA: TGTGCCAGCAGTTCACGAGGATGGTCCCAGCATTTT; CDR3 protein: CASSSRGWSQHF
clone size: .; D gene: TRBD1; J gene: TRBJ1-5; V gene: TRBV7-9; CDR3 DNA: TGTGCCAGCAGCGTGACAGGGAAGGGGAATCAGCCCCAGCATTTT; CDR3 protein: CASSVTGKGNQPQHF
clone size: .; D gene: .; J gene: TRBJ2-5; V gene: TRBV3-1/TRBV3-2; CDR3 DNA: TGTGCCAGCAGCCAAAAAAAGACCCAGTACTTC; CDR3 protein: CASSQKKTQYF
clone size: .; D gene: TRBD2; J gene: TRBJ2-1; V gene: TRBV2; CDR3 DNA: TGTGCCGGGACTAGCGGGGAGAGACCCTCCTACAATGAGCAGTTCTTC; CDR3 protein: CAGTSGERPSYNEQFF
clone size: .; D gene: .; J gene: TRBJ1-3; V gene: TRBV7-6; CDR3 DNA: TGTGCCAGCAGCTTAAACCCCTCCTCTGGAAACACCATATATTTT; CDR3 protein: CASSLNPSSGNTIYF
clone size: .; D gene: .; J gene: TRBJ2-3; V gene: TRBV11-2; CDR3 DNA: TGTGCCAGCAGCTTTAGCCCCCAAGATACGCAGTATTTT; CDR3 protein: CASSFSPQDTQYF
clone size: .; D gene: TRBD2; J gene: TRBJ2-5; V gene: TRBV2; CDR3 DNA: TGTGCCAGCGTGGGACTAAGAGTTGGTGAGACCCAGTACTTC; CDR3 protein: CASVGLRVGETQYF
clone size: .; D gene: TRBD1; J gene: TRBJ1-2; V gene: TRBV4-1; CDR3 DNA: TGCGCCAGCAGCCAAGGAGGCGGCAGGGGGCCCTATGGCTACACCTTC; CDR3 protein: CASSQGGGRGPYGYTF
clone size: once; D gene: TRBD1; J gene: TRBJ1-1; V gene: TRBV9; CDR3 DNA: TGTGCCAGCAGCCCTCCACAGGGGGGAACTGAAGCTTTCTTT; CDR3 protein: CASSPPQGGTEAFF
clone size: .; D gene: TRBD1; J gene: TRBJ1-5; V gene: TRBV19; CDR3 DNA: TGTGCCAGTAGGGGGACAGCCCGGAGAGGCAATCAGCCCCAGCATTTT; CDR3 protein: CASRGTARRGNQPQHF
clone size: .; D gene: .; J gene: TRBJ2-1; V gene: TRBV6-5; CDR3 DNA: TGTGCCAGCAGTTACAGGGATTCCTACAATGAGCAGTTCTTC; CDR3 protein: CASSYRDSYNEQFF
clone size: .; D gene: .; J gene: TRBJ1-2; V gene: TRBV18; CDR3 DNA: TGTGCCAGCTCTCGATCTGCAGGGGACGATGGCTACACCTTC; CDR3 protein: CASSRSAGDDGYTF
clone size: .; D gene: TRBD2; J gene: TRBJ2-1; V gene: TRBV5-8; CDR3 DNA: TGTGCCAGCAGGAGGGGACTAGCGGGTAATGAGCAGTTCTTC; CDR3 protein: CASRRGLAGNEQFF
clone size: .; D gene: .; J gene: TRBJ1-2; V gene: TRBV12-3/TRBV12-4; CDR3 DNA: TGTGCCAGCAGCGCCCAACTTATCAGTGGCTACACCTTC; CDR3 protein: CASSAQLISGYTF
clone size: .; D gene: .; J gene: TRBJ1-1; V gene: TRBV20-1; CDR3 DNA: TGCAGTGCTAGTGATTGGGGGCTCGGGGCTTTCTTT; CDR3 protein: CSASDWGLGAFF
clone size: .; D gene: TRBD1; J gene: TRBJ1-6; V gene: TRBV19; CDR3 DNA: TGTGCCAGTAGTATCGGAGGGGGCCGTTCACCCCTCCACTTT; CDR3 protein: CASSIGGGRSPLHF
clone size: .; D gene: .; J gene: TRBJ2-7; V gene: TRBV9; CDR3 DNA: TGTGCCAGCAGCGTAGACTGGACAGAGACCTACGAGCAGTACTTC; CDR3 protein: CASSVDWTETYEQYF
clone size: .; D gene: TRBD2; J gene: TRBJ2-1; V gene: TRBV11-2; CDR3 DNA: TGTGCCAGCACACCTCTTACGACTAGCGGGGACAATGAGCAGTTCTTC; CDR3 protein: CASTPLTTSGDNEQFF
clone size: .; D gene: .; J gene: TRBJ2-1; V gene: TRBV7-9; CDR3 DNA: TGTGCCAGCAGCTTATTCGTGACGGCCGTAGGAGAGTTCTTC; CDR3 protein: CASSLFVTAVGEFF
clone size: once; D gene: .; J gene: TRBJ1-1; V gene: TRBV19; CDR3 DNA: TGTGCCAGTAGTATAGATAAATTTAGCGGGGGAGACGCGGCTTTCTTT; CDR3 protein: CASSIDKFSGGDAAFF
clone size: once; D gene: TRBD1; J gene: TRBJ1-2; V gene: TRBV5-1; CDR3 DNA: TGCGCCAGCAGTAATTGGCAGGGGGCTTATGGCTACACCTTC; CDR3 protein: CASSNWQGAYGYTF
clone size: .; D gene: .; J gene: TRBJ2-7; V gene: TRBV11-2; CDR3 DNA: TGTGCCAGCAGCTTCGTCGGATCCTACGAGCAGTACTTC; CDR3 protein: CASSFVGSYEQYF
clone size: .; D gene: .; J gene: TRBJ1-6; V gene: TRBV5-1; CDR3 DNA: TGCGCCAGCAGCTTGGTGGTCGGGTCCACGGGGTCACCCCTCCACTTT; CDR3 protein: CASSLVVGSTGSPLHF
clone size: .; D gene: .; J gene: TRBJ1-1; V gene: TRBV18; CDR3 DNA: TGTGCCAGCTCACCGATTACAGCGAACACTGAAGCTTTCTTT; CDR3 protein: CASSPITANTEAFF
clone size: few; D gene: .; J gene: TRBJ1-5; V gene: TRBV19; CDR3 DNA: TGTGCCAGTAGTACCTATCACAGAGGCAATCAGCCCCAGCATTTT; CDR3 protein: CASSTYHRGNQPQHF
clone size: .; D gene: .; J gene: TRBJ1-2; V gene: TRBV18; CDR3 DNA: TGTGCCAGCTCACCACAAGGCGACAGCGCCTATGGCTACACCTTC; CDR3 protein: CASSPQGDSAYGYTF
clone size: .; D gene: .; J gene: TRBJ2-7; V gene: TRBV18; CDR3 DNA: TGTGCCAGCTCACCAGGGGACCCCACCTACGAGCAGTACTTC; CDR3 protein: CASSPGDPTYEQYF
clone size: .; D gene: .; J gene: TRBJ2-4; V gene: TRBV23-1; CDR3 DNA: TGCGAAGAGGAGGGCTTAAACATTCAGTACTTC; CDR3 protein: CEEEGLNIQYF
clone size: .; D gene: .; J gene: TRBJ2-7; V gene: TRBV3-1/TRBV3-2; CDR3 DNA: TGTGCCAGCAGCCAAGAAAGCGAGCAGTACTTC; CDR3 protein: CASSQESEQYF
clone size: .; D gene: TRBD1; J gene: TRBJ1-3; V gene: TRBV19; CDR3 DNA: TGTGCCAGTAGTGCTGACAGGGTCTCTGGAAACACCATATATTTT; CDR3 protein: CASSADRVSGNTIYF
clone size: .; D gene: .; J gene: TRBJ2-1; V gene: TRBV9; CDR3 DNA: TGTGCCAGCAGCGTAGAGGGGAGGGGGAGTGGTATTGATGAGCAGTTCTTC; CDR3 protein: CASSVEGRGSGIDEQFF
clone size: few; D gene: .; J gene: TRBJ1-3; V gene: TRBV7-9; CDR3 DNA: TGTGCCAGCAGCGGGCAGGGCCTAAACACCATATATTTT; CDR3 protein: CASSGQGLNTIYF
clone size: .; D gene: TRBD2; J gene: TRBJ2-1; V gene: TRBV12-3/TRBV12-4; CDR3 DNA: TGTGCCACCTCTAGCGGGGGCTACAATGAGCAGTTCTTC; CDR3 protein: CATSSGGYNEQFF
clone size: .; D gene: .; J gene: TRBJ2-1; V gene: TRBV11-2; CDR3 DNA: TGTGCCAGCAGCTTACTCATCAGGGGTTTAGGGGAGCAGTTCTTC; CDR3 protein: CASSLLIRGLGEQFF
clone size: .; D gene: .; J gene: TRBJ1-6; V gene: TRBV5-5; CDR3 DNA: TGTGCCAGCAGCTGGGGGGACTATCCTAATTCACCCCTCCACTTT; CDR3 protein: CASSWGDYPNSPLHF
clone size: .; D gene: .; J gene: TRBJ2-2; V gene: TRBV7-9; CDR3 DNA: TGTGCCAGCAGCCCCTCGGCGGGGCGGGACACCGGGGAGCTGTTTTTT; CDR3 protein: CASSPSAGRDTGELFF
clone size: .; D gene: .; J gene: TRBJ2-3; V gene: TRBV7-6; CDR3 DNA: TGTGCCTCCGGTGACGGCACAGATACGCAGTATTTT; CDR3 protein: CASGDGTDTQYF